Listed below are T cell receptor beta chains from one sample, sequenced in a study of OX40 agonist ivuxolimab in advanced cancers. Assay used: immunoSEQ multiplex PCR; TCRdb lists only in-frame clones, some missing. In the table there are 12,000 to 15,000 clones, roughly 89% of which are singletons. The material sequenced was CD4+ or CD8+ T cells sorted from blood, taken in a trial of the OX40 agonist ivuxolimab. These receptors all come from an adult with an advanced solid tumor such as melanoma, head and neck, liver or kidney cancer. The CDR3 runs from the conserved cysteine through the conserved F or W. Fields, in order: clone size, J gene, V gene, CDR3 protein. A row's size may be missing; if present it is once, few, many or a size class.

NA,TRBJ2-5,TRBV5-1,CASRLDSGTQYF
once,TRBJ1-5,TRBV12-2,CASRSRFNQPQHF
NA,TRBJ1-1,TRBV7-3,CASITQGFAEAFF
NA,TRBJ1-3,TRBV30,CAWSVQGQVSGNTIYF
NA,TRBJ2-3,TRBV4-2,CASSQVGRGAEGDTQYF
NA,TRBJ1-2,TRBV6-5,CATHGGQRANYGYTF
NA,TRBJ1-4,TRBV19,CASSTTTRGAEKLFF
few,TRBJ1-1,TRBV19,CASSRGGLQGFAEAFF
once,TRBJ2-5,TRBV4-3,CASSQVQASRETQYF
NA,TRBJ2-5,TRBV2,CASRLGTAQAQYF
NA,TRBJ1-2,TRBV25-1,CASSVTGTYGYTF
NA,TRBJ2-3,TRBV9,CASSVGGAATDTQYF
NA,TRBJ2-1,TRBV4-3,CASSQDEQGARGEQFF
NA,TRBJ2-5,TRBV12-5,CASGAVLGTQYF
NA,TRBJ2-7,TRBV4-1,CASSQVHNLVYEQYF
NA,TRBJ2-7,TRBV15,CATSRDTSYEQYF
NA,TRBJ2-1,TRBV20-1,CSARTYNEQFF
few,TRBJ1-5,TRBV27,CASSHQGATSQPQHF